These 7 T cell receptor beta chains were sequenced from one sample in a study of T-cell reconstitution after alpha-beta-depleted transplantation in children listed by TCRdb under 2016. Library prep was done by PCR. The sequencer listed for this sample is Illumina HiSeq 2500. Molecular barcoding was employed in the preparation of TCR libraries, with unique molecular identifiers being used to normalize TCRbeta repertoire quantification. The public reads were reanalyzed by TCRdb: fastp trimming at Q25, MiXCR alignment, in-frame beta chains only. Rows merge per CDR3 protein into single entries with the most common DNA and genes. For this sample there are 200,000 to 300,000 distinct CDR3 sequences; about 25% appear just once. 2.6% of the sample is taken by the ten largest. The intended sense of this specimen's treatment or condition label: allogeneic hematopoietic cell transplantation with graft depleted of TCRalphabeta T cells and CD19 B cells.

The sample here was PBMCs, taken before TCRalphabeta/CD19-depleted stem cell transplant. The receptors were gathered from a girl aged 2-10 years with Fanconi anemia, due to receive a stem cell transplant.

The chain carries TRBV20-1 and TRBJ2-1; 8 bases are a match to TRBD2. The CDR3 length is 15 residues. Unmatched junction bases numbered 8, after V lost 6 bases and J lost 1 base. Germline V gives CDR1 DFQATT, CDR2 SNEGSKA (reference sequence). CDR3 in DNA: TGCAGTGCCAGATTAGCGGGATGGTCCTACAATGAGCAGTTCTTC. Encoded protein: CSARLAGWSYNEQFF.

This clonotype has ten or more counts. V is TRBV30 and J is TRBJ2-2; D is unresolved. Germline V gives CDR1 GTSNPN, CDR2 SVGIG (reference sequence). Trimming took off 0 bases at V and 4 bases at J, with 6 bases between the two ends. This CDR3 is built from 13 residues. CDR3 sequence (DNA): TGTGCCTGGAGTGTATTAGGCACCGGGGAGCTGTTTTTT. Amino acid sequence: CAWSVLGTGELFF. The whole variable domain, remainder taken from reference TRBV30 and TRBJ2-2, is SQTIHQWPATLVQPVGSPLSLECTVEGTSNPNLYWYRQAAGRGLQLLFYSVGIGQISSEVPQNLSASRPQDRQFILSSKKLLLSDSGFYLCAWSVLGTGELFFGEGSRLTVL.

This clonotype has a handful of counts. The chain joins TRBV9 to TRBJ2-7, with 7 positions matching TRBD1. V lost 4 bases to trimming and J lost 0 bases; unmatched junction nucleotides: 13. Looked up from germline, CDR1 is SGDLS and CDR2 is YYNGEE. The CDR3 covers 17 residues. The CDR3 DNA is TGTGCCAGCAGCTCTAGCCCCCACAGGGGCCCCTCCTACGAGCAGTACTTC. Translation gives CASSSSPHRGPSYEQYF.

This clonotype was seen repeatedly, ten times or more. The chain links TRBV6-5 to TRBJ2-1; no clear D gene. The V end lost 6 bases, the J end lost 4 bases, and 4 bases lay between the germline ends. Looked up from germline, CDR1 is MNHEY and CDR2 is SVGAGI. The CDR3 is 11 amino acids. In nucleotides, the CDR3 is TGTGCCAGCAGAAGTTACAATGAGCAGTTCTTC. Translating gives CASRSYNEQFF.

The V and J genes are TRBV9 and TRBJ2-7; D remains unclear. Trimming took 0 bases from V and 5 from J, leaving 9 bases between them. The germline V gene has CDR1 SGDLS and CDR2 YYNGEE. CDR3 length equals 13 residues. CDR3 amino acids: CASSVGDWHEQYF. Written as DNA, the CDR3 is TGTGCCAGCAGCGTAGGGGATTGGCACGAGCAGTACTTC. Combining the CDR3 with reference TRBV9 and TRBJ2-7 gives the whole variable domain DSGVTQTPKHLITATGQRVTLRCSPRSGDLSVYWYQQSLDQGLQFLIQYYNGEERAKGNILERFSAQQFPDLHSELNLSSLELGDSALYFCASSVGDWHEQYFGPGTRLTVT.

This clonotype was counted only a few times. The chain uses TRBV5-1 and TRBJ2-1; 7 bases are shared with TRBD2. Germline CDR1 and CDR2: SGHRS and YFSETQ. Losses at the gene ends were 0 bases for V and 9 bases for J; bases not matched to a gene: 9. The CDR3 spans 15 residues. DNA of the CDR3: TGCGCCAGCAGCTTGGTTTGGGGGAGGGCCGTTGAGCAGTTCTTC. Protein product: CASSLVWGRAVEQFF. Full variable domain (rest looked up from reference TRBV5-1 and TRBJ2-1): KAGVTQTPRYLIKTRGQQVTLSCSPISGHRSVSWYQQTPGQGLQFLFEYFSETQRNKGNFPGRFSGRQFSNSRSEMNVSTLELGDSALYLCASSLVWGRAVEQFFGPGTRLTVL.

This clonotype was counted between two and nine times. The chain has TRBV29-1 and TRBJ1-2; D is perhaps TRBD1 (5 bases). The V gene's germline CDR1 is SQVTM and CDR2 ANQGSEA. CDR3 length: 13 amino acids. V was shortened by 5 bases and J by 4 bases, with 14 bases between the two germline ends. CDR3 amino acids: CSVTQESFYGYTF. CDR3 DNA: TGCAGCGTTACACAGGAGTCCTTCTATGGCTACACCTTC.